This record looks at one T cell receptor beta chain sequence and its context. The sample holds a few counts of this clone. The clone's antigen remains unknown. Compared with germline, one end of the junction differs, possibly owing to a read error. The method behind the library was PCR. Sequencing was performed on an Illumina HiSeq 4000. High-throughput sequencing was used to profile the TCR beta-chain CDR3 region of each patient. Concerning the study's data processing: CDR3 differences across clinicopathological groups were used to build a classifier for discriminating distant-metastatic papillary thyroid cancer patients. The Shannon index was used to assess repertoire diversity, and the Morisita-Horn index was used to assess tumor-blood repertoire similarity. TCRdb reprocessing: public reads trimmed at Q25 with fastp, clones called with MiXCR, in-frame beta chains kept. The V and J calls were determined by TCRdb, not by the authors. In all, the sample holds about 21,000 clones, and 15% to 20% of those were seen once. The ten largest clones capture roughly 21% of the sample.

The data belong to a study of metastatic and nonmetastatic thyroid tumors (dated by TCRdb to the early 2020s). Notes on the research overall: Repertoires were compared across peripheral blood and tumor or nodule tissue samples from malignant and benign thyroid patients. Broader findings and caveats from the paper: In both blood and tumor samples, malignant tumors were reported to have significantly higher TCR beta diversity than benign nodules.

None of the patients had been given any treatment before thyroid surgery. The study retrospectively analysed patient clinical samples collected from 2012 to 2018 using T-cell receptor beta sequencing. Including cysteine and phenylalanine, the CDR3 has 15 amino acids. Only the CDR3 region is kept as DNA, spanning 45 bases read in frame from base 1. The germline V gene (reference sequence) yields LNHDA for CDR1 and SQIVND for CDR2. Here the chain combines TRBV19 and TRBJ2-5, with a weak D call of TRBD1 (6 bases match). The origin of this receptor is a male donor with papillary thyroid cancer or a benign thyroid nodule (not recorded which). Some clones in this sample may be carry-over from other donors' samples. Sample: blood. For the CDR3, the sequence is CACSQIGSRGETQYF. The sequence in DNA is TGTGCCTGTAGCCAGATTGGCTCCAGGGGAGAGACCCAGTATTTC. The CDR3 plus the reference TRBV19 and TRBJ2-5 genes for the other parts give the full variable domain: DGGITQSPKYLFRKEGQNVTLSCEQNLNHDAMYWYRQDPGQGLRLIYYSQIVNDFQKGDIAEGYSVSREKKESFPLTVTSAQKNPTAFYLCACSQIGSRGETQYFGPGTRLLVL.